These 21 T cell receptor beta chains were sequenced from one sample in a study of T-cell reconstitution after alpha-beta-depleted transplantation in children. Unique molecular identifiers were used in preparing the TCRbeta library. MiXCR, run by TCRdb on the PCR reads, gives a single entry per CDR3 protein. The profile shows approximately 520,000 distinct CDR3 sequences, less than 35% of them singletons. Sequences were derived from PBMCs from the stem cell graft donor, sampled from the stem cell graft. These receptors were collected from a human donor who donated a stem cell graft to a child with aplastic anemia.

The chain links TRBV18 to TRBJ1-4, with D unclear. This CDR3 region has 14 residues. The germline CDR1 and CDR2 sequences are KGHSH and LQKENI. Trimming took off 3 bases at V and 4 bases at J, with 9 bases between the two ends. CDR3 protein: CASSPPPSNEKLFF. DNA of the CDR3: TGTGCCAGCTCACCCCCGCCAAGTAATGAAAAACTGTTTTTT.

The rearrangement joins TRBV12-3 or TRBV12-4 to TRBJ1-1, with 9 bases lining up with TRBD1. The CDR3 runs to 13 residues. The V gene end was trimmed by 4 bases and the J gene end by 3 bases; junction bases not matched to a gene: 0. The CDR3 DNA reads TGTGCCAGCAGTTGGGACAGGGACACTGAAGCTTTCTTT. It is translated as CASSWDRDTEAFF.

The V call is TRBV7-9, the J call TRBJ2-5; no clear D gene. Germline CDR1 SEHNR, CDR2 FQNEAQ (reference sequence). V was pared by 8 bases and J by 5 bases, with 21 bases between. The CDR3 is 15 amino acids. The DNA for the CDR3 is TGTGCCAGCTCTCCAAACCGAGCGTGGGTGGAGACCCAGTACTTC. This translates into CASSPNRAWVETQYF.

This clonotype was seen a handful of times. This chain links TRBV7-6 with TRBJ2-1; D is possibly TRBD1 or TRBD2 (5 bases each). Germline CDR1 is SGHVS and CDR2 is FNYEAQ. The CDR3 totals 17 residues. Trimming shortened V by 2 bases and J by 3 bases, and 17 bases separated the two germline ends. The CDR3 protein is CASSLIAGGTNYNEQFF. Written as DNA, the CDR3 is TGTGCCAGCAGCTTAATCGCTGGGGGAACGAACTACAATGAGCAGTTCTTC.

Only a few counts were recorded for this clonotype. The chain has TRBV29-1 and TRBJ2-7; D ambiguous. CDR3 length equals 13 residues. CDR1 is SQVTM and CDR2 is ANQGSEA in the germline V gene. With 7 bases removed from V and 1 base from J, the gap between germline ends came to 14 bases. CDR3 loop: CSASPGFSYEQYF. CDR3 DNA: TGCAGCGCATCCCCTGGCTTTTCCTACGAGCAGTACTTC.

The chain combines TRBV18 with TRBJ2-2; TRBD2 might be the D (6 bases). V lost 0 bases and J 6 bases, leaving 14 bases between the germline ends. CDR1 and CDR2 (germline): KGHSH, LQKENI. The CDR3 spans 16 residues. This chain's CDR3 is CASSPPILAMAGELFF. CDR3 in DNA: TGTGCCAGCTCACCACCGATCCTAGCGATGGCCGGGGAGCTGTTTTTT.

The chain carries TRBV18 and TRBJ2-7; perhaps TRBD2 as D (6 bases). V lost 3 bases and J 6 bases, leaving 12 bases between the germline ends. The CDR3 loop spans 13 amino acids. CDR1 and CDR2 (germline): KGHSH, LQKENI. The DNA for the CDR3 is TGTGCCAGCTCACCGGCACTAGCATCCGAGCAGTACGTC. Translating gives CASSPALASEQYV.

Concerning this clonotype: One junction end does not reproduce the germline sequence, and a read error may be involved. The CDR3 DNA reads as TGTGCCAGCGGGCTACCCACGGTCCTGTTAAGCTTC. It encodes CASGLPTVLLSF. The chain couples TRBV7-2 to TRBJ2-5; D gene ambiguous. This CDR3 has 12 amino acids. The germline CDR1 and CDR2 sequences are SGHTA and FQGNSA.

The gene calls are TRBV5-1 and TRBJ2-7; D remains unclear. There are 13 residues in the CDR3. V lost 4 bases and J lost 6, with 14 bases in between. Germline loops: CDR1 SGHRS, CDR2 YFSETQ. The CDR3 spells CASSVQVESEQYF. CDR3 DNA sequence: TGCGCCAGCAGCGTTCAGGTGGAGAGCGAGCAGTACTTC.

The V call is TRBV7-3, the J call TRBJ2-1; D remains ambiguous. CDR1 and CDR2 (germline): SGHTA, FQGTGA. The CDR3 sequence is 17 residues long. Trimming shortened V by 1 base and J by 5 bases, and 18 bases separated the two germline ends. DNA for the CDR3: TGTGCCAGCAGCTTAAAATTGATAGCCCGTGGAGACAATGAGCAGTTCTTC. Amino acids: CASSLKLIARGDNEQFF.

The J gene is TRBJ2-3, the V gene TRBV4-3, with 13 bases lining up with TRBD2. The CDR3 spans 16 residues. The germline CDR1 and CDR2 sequences are LGHNA and YSLEER. V shed 5 bases, J shed 5 bases, and the junction held 7 bases outside the gene matches. The CDR3, as DNA: TGCGCCAGCAGCTGGGGACTAGCGGGGTCTAGAGATACGCAGTATTTT. It is translated as CASSWGLAGSRDTQYF.

The rearrangement joins TRBV15 to TRBJ1-2; D not certain. V was clipped by 0 bases and J by 2 bases, with 16 bases between them. The germline V gene encodes CDR1 LNHNV and CDR2 YYDKDF (reference sequence). This CDR3 has 17 amino acids. CDR3 residues: CATSRDDRAGFNYGYTF. The CDR3 coding sequence is TGTGCCACCAGCAGAGACGATAGGGCAGGTTTCAACTATGGCTACACCTTC.

The chain joins TRBV5-6 to TRBJ1-6, with D hard to call. The CDR3 is 13 residues long. Germline V gene sequence: CDR1 SGHDT, CDR2 YYEEEE. With 0 bases removed from V and 7 bases from J, the gap between germline ends came to 5 bases. This CDR3 is CASSLARNSPLHF. Here the CDR3 DNA reads TGTGCCAGCAGCTTGGCCCGGAATTCACCCCTCCACTTT.

The chain recombines TRBV12-3 or TRBV12-4 with TRBJ2-2, with D unresolved. The CDR3 contains 13 residues. Between the trimmed V and J ends, which lost 6 bases and 3 bases, there was a span of 8 bases. The DNA of the CDR3 is TGTGCCAGCAGGGAAATCTACACCGGGGAGCTGTTTTTT. This sequence encodes CASREIYTGELFF.

Only a few counts were recorded for this clonotype. This chain joins TRBV6-1 and TRBJ1-1; tentatively, D is TRBD1 (6 bases). Germline lookup yields CDR1 MNHNS and CDR2 SASEGT. V lost 6 bases and J 5 bases, leaving 13 bases between the germline ends. The CDR3 is 13 amino acids. CDR3 protein: CASRDSLRTEAFF. CDR3 DNA sequence: TGTGCCAGCAGGGACAGCCTGAGGACTGAAGCTTTCTTT.

A few counts support this clonotype. This chain uses TRBV6-2 or TRBV6-3 with TRBJ2-1; 14 nucleotides line up with TRBD2. V shed 5 bases and J 15 bases; nucleotides not matched to a gene: 12. In germline, CDR1 is MNHEY, CDR2 SVGEGT. CDR3 length equals 15 residues. For the CDR3, the DNA is TGTGCCAGCAGTACTCCCGGGACTAGCGGGAGCGGACCGTTCTTC. Its translation is CASSTPGTSGSGPFF.

There are a few counts of this clonotype. The chain carries TRBV6-4 and TRBJ2-1; TRBD2 matches at 12 bases. The germline gives CDR1 MRHNA, CDR2 SNTAGT. Unmatched junction bases numbered 7, after V lost 6 bases and J lost 1 base. There are 17 residues in the CDR3. The CDR3 DNA follows: TGTGCCAGCAGCCCTTATACTAGCGGGAGGTCCTACAATGAGCAGTTCTTC. Residues: CASSPYTSGRSYNEQFF.

The chain carries TRBV6-1 and TRBJ1-1, with D possibly matching TRBD1 (5 bases). The CDR3 covers 14 residues. V shed 5 bases and J shed 4 bases, with 14 bases lying between them. Germline V gives CDR1 MNHNS, CDR2 SASEGT. The CDR3 sequence is CASSLDSGRTEAFF. DNA of the CDR3: TGTGCCAGCAGTCTAGACAGCGGACGCACTGAAGCTTTCTTT.

This clonotype has just one count. The rearrangement uses TRBV10-3 and TRBJ1-1; TRBD1 is a possible D gene (5 bases). Germline V gene sequence: CDR1 ENHRY, CDR2 SYGVKD. Trimming left V 7 bases short and J 4 bases short, with 13 bases between. This CDR3 has 13 amino acids. CDR3 in amino acids: CAINLQAGTEAFF. CDR3 sequence (DNA): TGTGCCATCAACCTACAGGCCGGCACTGAAGCTTTCTTT.

This clonotype was seen only once. V and J are TRBV6-1 and TRBJ1-1, with D hard to call. Trimming stripped 2 bases from V and 4 bases from J, with 17 bases between. The germline gives CDR1 MNHNS, CDR2 SASEGT. This CDR3 spans 16 amino acids. This CDR3 reads CASSEKTGFGSTEAFF. The CDR3 nucleotides read TGTGCCAGCAGTGAAAAGACCGGCTTCGGGTCCACTGAAGCTTTCTTT.

The CDR3 loop reads CASSYSDFLRGSAHEQYF. The CDR3, as DNA: TGTGCCAGCAGTTACTCGGATTTTCTGCGCGGGAGTGCCCACGAGCAGTACTTC. The chain has TRBV6-2 or TRBV6-3 and TRBJ2-7, with 7 bases identical to TRBD2. This CDR3 contains 18 residues. Germline V lookup: CDR1 MNHEY, CDR2 SVGEGT. Trimming at V came to 0 bases and at J to 5 bases, leaving 16 bases not matched to a gene.